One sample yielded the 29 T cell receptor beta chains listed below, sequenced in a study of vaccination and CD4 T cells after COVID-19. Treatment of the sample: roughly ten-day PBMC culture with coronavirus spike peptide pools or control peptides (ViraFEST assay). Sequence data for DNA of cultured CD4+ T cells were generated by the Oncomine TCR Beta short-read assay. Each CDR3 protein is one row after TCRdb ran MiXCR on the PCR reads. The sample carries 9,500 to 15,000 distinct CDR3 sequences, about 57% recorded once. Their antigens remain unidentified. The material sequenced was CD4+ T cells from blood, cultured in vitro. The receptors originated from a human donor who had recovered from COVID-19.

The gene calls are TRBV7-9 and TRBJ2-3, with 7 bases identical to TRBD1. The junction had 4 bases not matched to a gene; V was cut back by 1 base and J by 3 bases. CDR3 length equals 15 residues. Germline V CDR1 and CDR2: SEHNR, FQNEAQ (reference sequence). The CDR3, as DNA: TGTGCCAGCAGCTTAGTTGGGACAGAGACAGATACGCAGTATTTT. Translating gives CASSLVGTETDTQYF.

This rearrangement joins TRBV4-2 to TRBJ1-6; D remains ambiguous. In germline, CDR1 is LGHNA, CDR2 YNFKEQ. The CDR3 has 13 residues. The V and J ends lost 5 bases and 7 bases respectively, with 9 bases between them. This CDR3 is CASSTTENSPLHF. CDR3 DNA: TGTGCCAGCAGCACAACAGAAAATTCACCCCTCCACTTT.

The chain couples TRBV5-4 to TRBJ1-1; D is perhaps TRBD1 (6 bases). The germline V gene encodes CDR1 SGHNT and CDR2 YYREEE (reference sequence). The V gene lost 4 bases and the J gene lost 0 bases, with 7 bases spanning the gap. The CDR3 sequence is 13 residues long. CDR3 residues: CASSRGMNTEAFF. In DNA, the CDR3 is TGTGCCAGCAGCAGGGGGATGAACACTGAAGCTTTCTTT.

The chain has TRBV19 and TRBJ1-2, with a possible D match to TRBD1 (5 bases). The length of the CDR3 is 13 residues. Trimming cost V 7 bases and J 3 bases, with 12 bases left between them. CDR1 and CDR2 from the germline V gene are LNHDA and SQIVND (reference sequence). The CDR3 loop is CASMGVSDYGYTF. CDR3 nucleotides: TGTGCCAGTATGGGGGTTAGCGACTATGGCTACACCTTC.

The CDR3 is CSHRGGTDTQYF. CDR3 bases: TGCAGTCACCGTGGGGGCACAGATACGCAGTATTTT. The chain uses TRBV20-1 and TRBJ2-3, with D uncertain. Germline CDR1 is DFQATT and CDR2 is SNEGSKA (reference sequence). The CDR3 length is 12 residues. V lost 8 bases and J 1 base, leaving 10 bases between the germline ends.

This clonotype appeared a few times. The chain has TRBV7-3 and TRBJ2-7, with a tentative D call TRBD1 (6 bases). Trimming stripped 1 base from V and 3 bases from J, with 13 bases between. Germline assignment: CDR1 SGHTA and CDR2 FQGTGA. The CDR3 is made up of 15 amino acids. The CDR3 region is CASSLKGDVVYEQYF. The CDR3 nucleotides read TGTGCCAGCAGCTTAAAGGGGGACGTTGTCTACGAGCAGTACTTC. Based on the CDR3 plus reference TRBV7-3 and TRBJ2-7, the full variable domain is GAGVSQTPSNKVTEKGKYVELRCDPISGHTALYWYRQSLGQGPEFLIYFQGTGAADDSGLPNDRFFAVRPEGSVSTLKIQRTERGDSAVYLCASSLKGDVVYEQYFGPGTRLTVT.

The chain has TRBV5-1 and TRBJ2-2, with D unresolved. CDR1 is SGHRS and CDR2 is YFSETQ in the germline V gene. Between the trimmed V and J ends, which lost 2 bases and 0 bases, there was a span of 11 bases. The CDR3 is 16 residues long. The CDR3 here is CASSLNSRANTGELFF. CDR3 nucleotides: TGCGCCAGCAGCTTAAATTCGCGCGCGAACACCGGGGAGCTGTTTTTT.

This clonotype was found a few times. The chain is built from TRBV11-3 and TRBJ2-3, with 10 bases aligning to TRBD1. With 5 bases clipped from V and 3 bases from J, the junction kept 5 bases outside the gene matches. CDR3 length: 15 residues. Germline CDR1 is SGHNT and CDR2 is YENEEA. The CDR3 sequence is CASSPRQGATDTQYF. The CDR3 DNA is TGTGCCAGCAGCCCCAGACAGGGGGCGACAGATACGCAGTATTTT.

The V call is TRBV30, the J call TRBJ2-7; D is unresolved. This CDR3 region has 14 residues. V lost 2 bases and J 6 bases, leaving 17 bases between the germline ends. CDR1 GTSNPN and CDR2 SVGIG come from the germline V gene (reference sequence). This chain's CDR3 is CAWSPNPVGFEQYF. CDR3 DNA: TGTGCCTGGAGTCCAAACCCCGTAGGGTTCGAGCAGTACTTC.

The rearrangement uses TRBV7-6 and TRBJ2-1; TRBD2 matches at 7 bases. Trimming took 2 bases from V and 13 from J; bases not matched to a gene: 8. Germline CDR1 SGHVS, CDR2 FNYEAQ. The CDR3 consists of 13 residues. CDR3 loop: CASSLTRERSQFF. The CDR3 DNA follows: TGTGCCAGCAGCTTAACGCGGGAGAGGTCACAGTTCTTC.

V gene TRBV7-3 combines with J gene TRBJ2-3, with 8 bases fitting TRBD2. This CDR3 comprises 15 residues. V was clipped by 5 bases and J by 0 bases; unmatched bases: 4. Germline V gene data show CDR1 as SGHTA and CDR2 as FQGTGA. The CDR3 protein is CASSLGLGSTDTQYF. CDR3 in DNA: TGTGCCAGCAGCCTGGGACTAGGCAGCACAGATACGCAGTATTTT.

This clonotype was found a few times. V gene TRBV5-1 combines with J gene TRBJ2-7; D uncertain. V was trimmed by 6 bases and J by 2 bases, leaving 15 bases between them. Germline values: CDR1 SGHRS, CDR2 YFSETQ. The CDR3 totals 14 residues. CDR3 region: CASTGSVATYEQYF. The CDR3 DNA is TGCGCCAGCACTGGCTCCGTAGCAACCTACGAGCAGTACTTC.

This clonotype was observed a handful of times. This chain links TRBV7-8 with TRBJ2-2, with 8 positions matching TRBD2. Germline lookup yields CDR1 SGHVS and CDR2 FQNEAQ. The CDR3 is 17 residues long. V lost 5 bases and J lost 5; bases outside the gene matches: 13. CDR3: CASSPSVRSGVTGELFF. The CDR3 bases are TGTGCCAGCAGCCCCTCTGTACGTAGCGGGGTAACCGGGGAGCTGTTTTTT.

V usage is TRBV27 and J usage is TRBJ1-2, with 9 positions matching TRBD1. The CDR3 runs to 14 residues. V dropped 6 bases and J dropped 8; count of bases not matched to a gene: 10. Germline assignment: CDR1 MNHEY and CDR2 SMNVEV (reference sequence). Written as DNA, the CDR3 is TGTGCCAGCAGCCCCGGGGACAGGGCTGCGGGCTACACCTTC. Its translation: CASSPGDRAAGYTF.

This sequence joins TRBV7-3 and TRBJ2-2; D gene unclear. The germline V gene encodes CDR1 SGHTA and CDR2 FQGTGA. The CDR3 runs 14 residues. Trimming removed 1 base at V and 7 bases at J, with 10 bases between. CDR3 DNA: TGTGCCAGCAGCTTAAAGGGCCCCGGCGGGGAGCTGTTTTTT. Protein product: CASSLKGPGGELFF.

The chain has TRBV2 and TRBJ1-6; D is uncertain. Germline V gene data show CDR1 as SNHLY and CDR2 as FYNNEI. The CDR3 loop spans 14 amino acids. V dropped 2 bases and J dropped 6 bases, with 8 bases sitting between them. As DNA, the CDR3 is TGTGCCAGCAGTGAAAATCGAATTAATTCACCCCTCCACTTT. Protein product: CASSENRINSPLHF.

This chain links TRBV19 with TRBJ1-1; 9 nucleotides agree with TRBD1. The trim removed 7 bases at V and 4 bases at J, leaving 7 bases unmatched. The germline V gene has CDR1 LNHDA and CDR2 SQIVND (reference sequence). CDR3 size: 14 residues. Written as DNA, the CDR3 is TGTGCCAGTAAAAGGACAGGGGCCTCCACTGAAGCTTTCTTT. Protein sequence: CASKRTGASTEAFF.

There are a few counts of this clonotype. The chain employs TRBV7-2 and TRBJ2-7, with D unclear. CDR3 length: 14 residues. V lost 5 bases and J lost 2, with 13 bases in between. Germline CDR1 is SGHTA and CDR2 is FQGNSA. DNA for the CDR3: TGTGCCAGCAGCCGCCGGGCCCTAACCTACGAGCAGTACTTC. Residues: CASSRRALTYEQYF.

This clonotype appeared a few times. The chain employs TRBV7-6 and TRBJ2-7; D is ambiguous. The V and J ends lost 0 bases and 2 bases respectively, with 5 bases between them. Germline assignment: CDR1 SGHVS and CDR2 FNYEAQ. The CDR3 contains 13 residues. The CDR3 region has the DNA TGTGCCAGCAGCTTAGCGGTAACCTACGAGCAGTACTTC. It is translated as CASSLAVTYEQYF.

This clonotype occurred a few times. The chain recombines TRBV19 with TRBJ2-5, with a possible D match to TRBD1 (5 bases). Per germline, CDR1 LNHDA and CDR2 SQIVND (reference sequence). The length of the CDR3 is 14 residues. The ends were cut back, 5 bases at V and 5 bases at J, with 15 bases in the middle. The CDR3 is CASSASPGKETQYF. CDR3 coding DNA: TGTGCCAGTAGTGCCTCCCCAGGGAAGGAGACCCAGTACTTC.

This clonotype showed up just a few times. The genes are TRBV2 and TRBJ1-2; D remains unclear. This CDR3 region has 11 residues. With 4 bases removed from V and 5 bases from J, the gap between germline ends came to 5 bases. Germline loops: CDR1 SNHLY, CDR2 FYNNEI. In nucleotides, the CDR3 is TGTGCCAGCAGTGCAGAGTATGGCTACACCTTC. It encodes CASSAEYGYTF.

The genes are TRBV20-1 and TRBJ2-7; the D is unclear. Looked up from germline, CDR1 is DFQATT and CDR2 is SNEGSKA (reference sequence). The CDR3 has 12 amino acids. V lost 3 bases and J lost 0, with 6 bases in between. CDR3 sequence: CSASGGSYEQYF. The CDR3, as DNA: TGCAGTGCTAGTGGTGGCTCCTACGAGCAGTACTTC.

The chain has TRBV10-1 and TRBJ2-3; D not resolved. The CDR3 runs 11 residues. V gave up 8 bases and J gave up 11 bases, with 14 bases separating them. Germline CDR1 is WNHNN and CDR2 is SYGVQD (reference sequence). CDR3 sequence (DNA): TGCGCCAGCGCTCCAGGTGATGGGCAGTATTTT. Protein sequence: CASAPGDGQYF.

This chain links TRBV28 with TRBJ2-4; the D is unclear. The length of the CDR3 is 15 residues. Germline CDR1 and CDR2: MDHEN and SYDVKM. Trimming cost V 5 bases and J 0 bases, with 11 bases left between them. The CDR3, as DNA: TGTGCCAGCAGTATGGGCATCCTAGCCAAAAACATTCAGTACTTC. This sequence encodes CASSMGILAKNIQYF.

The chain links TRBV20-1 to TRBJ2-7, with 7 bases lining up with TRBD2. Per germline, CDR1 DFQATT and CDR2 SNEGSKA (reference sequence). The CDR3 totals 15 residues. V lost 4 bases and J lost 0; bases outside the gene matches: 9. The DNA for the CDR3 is TGCAGTGCTACCCGGAAAGCGGGGAGCTCCTACGAGCAGTACTTC. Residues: CSATRKAGSSYEQYF.

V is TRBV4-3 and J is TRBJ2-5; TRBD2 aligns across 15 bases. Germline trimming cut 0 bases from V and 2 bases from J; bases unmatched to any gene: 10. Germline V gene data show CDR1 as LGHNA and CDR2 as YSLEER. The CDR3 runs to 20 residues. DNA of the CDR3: TGCGCCAGCAGCCAAGATTTGAGGACTAGCGGGAGGGCGGATCAAGAGACCCAGTACTTC. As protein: CASSQDLRTSGRADQETQYF.

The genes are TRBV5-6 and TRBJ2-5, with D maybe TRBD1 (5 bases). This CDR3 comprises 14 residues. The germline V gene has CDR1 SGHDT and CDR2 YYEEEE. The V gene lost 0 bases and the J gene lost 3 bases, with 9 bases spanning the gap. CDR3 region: CASSLARAEETQYF. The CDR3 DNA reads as TGTGCCAGCAGCTTGGCCAGGGCGGAAGAGACCCAGTACTTC.

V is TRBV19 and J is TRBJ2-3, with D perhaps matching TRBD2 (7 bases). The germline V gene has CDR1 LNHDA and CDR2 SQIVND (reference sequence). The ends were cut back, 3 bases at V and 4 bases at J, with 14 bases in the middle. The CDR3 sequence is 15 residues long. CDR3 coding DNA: TGTGCCAGTAGTATGGGGGGGGGGCTGGCAGATACGCAGTATTTT. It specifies CASSMGGGLADTQYF.

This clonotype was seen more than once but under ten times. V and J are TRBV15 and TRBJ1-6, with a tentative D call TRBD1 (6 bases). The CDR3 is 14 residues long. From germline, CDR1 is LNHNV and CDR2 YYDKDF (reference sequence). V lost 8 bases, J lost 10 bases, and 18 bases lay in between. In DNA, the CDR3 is TGTGCCACCGCGAGTGGGGGCGTTGGCTCACCCCTCCACTTT. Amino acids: CATASGGVGSPLHF.